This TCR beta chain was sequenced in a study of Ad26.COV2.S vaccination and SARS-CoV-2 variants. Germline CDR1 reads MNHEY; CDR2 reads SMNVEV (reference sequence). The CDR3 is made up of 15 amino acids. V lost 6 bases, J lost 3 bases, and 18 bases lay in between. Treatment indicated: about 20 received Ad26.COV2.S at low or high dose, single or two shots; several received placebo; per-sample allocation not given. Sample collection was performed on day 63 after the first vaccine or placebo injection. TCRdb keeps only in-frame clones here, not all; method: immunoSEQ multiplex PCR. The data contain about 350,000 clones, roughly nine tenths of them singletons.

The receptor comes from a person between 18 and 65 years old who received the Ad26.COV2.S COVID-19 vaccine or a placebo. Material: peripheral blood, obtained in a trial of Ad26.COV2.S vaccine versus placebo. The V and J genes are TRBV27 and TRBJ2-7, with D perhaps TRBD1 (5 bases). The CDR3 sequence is CASRLTDAKLYEQYF. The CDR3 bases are TGTGCCAGCAGACTGACAGACGCCAAACTCTACGAGCAGTACTTC.